The T cell receptor (beta chain) described here comes from a study of blood T cell repertoires in COVID-19. Original handling: Estimated nucleated cell counts came from reference gene primer amplification. Produced via immunoSEQ multiplex PCR; TCRdb's table is partial and in-frame only. D and trimming were read from the DNA, whereas the V and J calls and clone size are those reported in that table. The repertoire holds fewer than 250,000 clones, roughly four fifths seen once, with approximately 4.5% in the top ten. From germline, CDR1 is LNHDA and CDR2 SQIVND (reference sequence). The J segment lost 1 base and the V segment lost 7 bases, leaving 5 bases of the junction unmatched. This CDR3 has 14 residues.

Material: peripheral blood. The chain uses TRBV19 and TRBJ1-1; 8 nucleotides match TRBD1. The receptor's source is a woman in her sixties or seventies with acute or convalescent COVID-19. DNA of the CDR3: TGTGCCAGTACTAGGGGACAGGCGAACACTGAAGCTTTCTTT. The encoded protein is CASTRGQANTEAFF.